The TCR beta chain under discussion was sequenced for a study of shared clonotypes between healthy human individuals. General observations from the study: A limitation of the genetic and exposure-history diversity represented arose from few donors.

This CDR3 has 13 residues. Germline V lookup: CDR1 SQVTM, CDR2 ANQGSEA. V gave up 6 bases and J gave up 7 bases; unmatched junction bases: 7. Genomic DNA per cell subset filled all wells of several immunoSEQ plates. Assay: immunoSEQ multiplex PCR; the TCRdb copy retains only in-frame clones and omits some. The table records about 480,000 clones, about 75% of them present only once. With regard to this clone: Its cognate antigen is unknown.

This rearrangement joins TRBV29-1 to TRBJ2-7; 12 bases are a match to TRBD1. This clonotype was obtained from a woman aged 40 to 49 in good health. Some clones in this sample may be carry-over from other donors' samples. The specimen was PBMCs. CDR3 amino acids: CSVAGTGGLEQYF. The CDR3 DNA follows: TGCAGCGTCGCCGGGACAGGGGGCTTGGAGCAGTACTTC.